These 12 T cell receptor beta chains originate from one sample sequenced in a study of blood T cell repertoires in COVID-19. Produced via immunoSEQ multiplex PCR; TCRdb's table is partial and in-frame only. In the table there are roughly 180,000 clones, roughly 85% of which are singletons. The sample was PBMCs or T cells enriched from blood (not recorded which). These receptors were taken from a man aged 35 to 55 who had recovered from COVID-19.

V usage is TRBV3-1 (or the pseudogene TRBV3-2) and J usage is TRBJ2-5; no definite D call. The CDR3 contains 14 residues. V lost 1 base to trimming and J lost 3 bases, with 9 bases between them. Germline V lookup: CDR1 LGHDT, CDR2 YNNKEL (reference sequence). CDR3 bases: TGTGCCAGCAGCCAAGGGGCAAAGAAAGAGACCCAGTACTTC. Translated: CASSQGAKKETQYF.

The chain joins TRBV19 to TRBJ1-1; D gene uncertain. CDR3 length equals 13 residues. Germline loops: CDR1 LNHDA, CDR2 SQIVND (reference sequence). V gave up 6 bases and J gave up 3 bases, with 11 bases separating them. The CDR3 region is CASRVDYYTEAFF. The CDR3 bases are TGTGCCAGTAGAGTCGATTACTACACTGAAGCTTTCTTT.

Comments on this clone: The germline gene is not matched at one end of the junction; a read error may be the cause. This chain joins TRBV11-2 and TRBJ2-5, with 9 nucleotides matching TRBD1. The CDR3 has 14 amino acids. CDR1 is SGHAT and CDR2 is FQNNGV in the germline V gene. CDR3 nucleotides: TGTGCCAGCAGCCTAGACGGGGGACAGGGTACCCAGTACTTC. The encoded protein is CASSLDGGQGTQYF.

V is TRBV3-1 (or the pseudogene TRBV3-2) and J is TRBJ1-2; D remains unclear. V gave up 1 base and J gave up 7 bases, with 13 bases separating them. CDR1 and CDR2 from the germline V gene are LGHDT and YNNKEL (reference sequence). This CDR3 has 14 amino acids. As DNA, the CDR3 is TGTGCCAGCAGCCAAGGAACTGTCGATATTGGCTACACCTTC. Its protein is CASSQGTVDIGYTF.

The rearrangement links TRBV6-5 to TRBJ1-6; 7 bases agree with TRBD1. Germline CDR1 reads MNHEY; CDR2 reads SVGAGI. CDR3 length equals 14 residues. With 5 bases clipped from V and 6 bases from J, the junction kept 4 bases outside the gene matches. CDR3: CASSIGQVNSPLHF. The CDR3 bases are TGTGCCAGCAGTATCGGACAGGTTAATTCACCCCTCCACTTT.

V and J are TRBV2 and TRBJ2-5; 7 positions match TRBD1. There are 14 residues in the CDR3. The V segment lost 5 bases and the J segment 2 bases; nucleotides outside the gene matches: 5. Germline V gene data show CDR1 as SNHLY and CDR2 as FYNNEI. The CDR3 loop is CASSLQGKQETQYF. The CDR3 coding sequence is TGTGCCAGCAGTCTACAGGGGAAGCAAGAGACCCAGTACTTC.

DNA for the CDR3: TGCGCCAGCAGGATCGCGGGAGGCACAGATACGCAGTATTTT. Its protein is CASRIAGGTDTQYF. This rearrangement joins TRBV5-1 to TRBJ2-3; the match to TRBD2 covers 7 bases. Germline trimming cut 5 bases from V and 1 base from J; bases unmatched to any gene: 4. The CDR3 totals 14 residues. Germline lookup yields CDR1 SGHRS and CDR2 YFSETQ.

This clone was seen a few times. This chain links TRBV6-1 with TRBJ2-1, with 7 bases lining up with TRBD1. Germline CDR1 reads MNHNS; CDR2 reads SASEGT. The junction had 12 bases not matched to a gene; V was cut back by 2 bases and J by 14 bases. The CDR3 has 14 residues. CDR3 sequence reads: CASSETRGLGWKFF. In DNA form, the CDR3 reads TGTGCCAGCAGTGAAACGAGGGGGCTCGGATGGAAGTTCTTC.

The chain couples TRBV12-3 or TRBV12-4 to TRBJ1-3; unclear D gene. Trimming removed 1 base from V and 7 bases from J, with 5 bases in between. This CDR3 has 12 amino acids. Here the CDR3 DNA reads TGTGCCAGCAGTTTAGGGGCGAACACCATATATTTT. Translation: CASSLGANTIYF.

V is TRBV28 and J is TRBJ2-1, with 8 bases lining up with TRBD2. CDR1 is MDHEN and CDR2 is SYDVKM in the germline V gene. J was trimmed by 7 bases and V by 4 bases; bases with no gene match: 9. There are 15 residues in the CDR3. The CDR3 DNA reads as TGTGCCAGCAGTTACCCGGGGACTAGTAGAAATGAGCAGTTCTTC. It codes for CASSYPGTSRNEQFF.

The table lists this clone with a few counts. The DNA of the CDR3 is TGTGCCAGCGCCCCGGTCCCGTCGGGCTACACCTTC. Encoded protein: CASAPVPSGYTF. The chain is built from TRBV12-3 or TRBV12-4 and TRBJ1-2; no reliable D call. Trimming took 8 bases from V and 8 from J, leaving 15 bases between them. There are 12 residues in the CDR3.

This chain links TRBV30 with TRBJ1-2; TRBD1 aligns across 10 bases. CDR3 length: 17 residues. Looked up from germline, CDR1 is GTSNPN and CDR2 is SVGIG (reference sequence). Trimming cost V 0 bases and J 6 bases; bases outside gene matches: 13. The DNA for the CDR3 is TGTGCCTGGAGTGTTGGGAGGACAGGGGGTATTAGGGATGGCTACACCTTC. Its protein is CAWSVGRTGGIRDGYTF.